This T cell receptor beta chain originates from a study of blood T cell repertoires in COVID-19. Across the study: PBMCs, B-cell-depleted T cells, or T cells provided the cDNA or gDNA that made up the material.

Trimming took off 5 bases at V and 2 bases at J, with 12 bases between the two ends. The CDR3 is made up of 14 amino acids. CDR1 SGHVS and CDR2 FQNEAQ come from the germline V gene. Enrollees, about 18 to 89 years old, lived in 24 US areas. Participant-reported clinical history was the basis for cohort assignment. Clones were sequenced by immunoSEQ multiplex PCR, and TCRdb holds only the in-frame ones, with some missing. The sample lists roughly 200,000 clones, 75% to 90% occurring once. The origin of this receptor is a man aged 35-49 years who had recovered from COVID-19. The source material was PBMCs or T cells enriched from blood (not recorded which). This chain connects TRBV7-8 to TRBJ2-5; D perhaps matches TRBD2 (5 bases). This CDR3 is CASSPLVQQETQYF. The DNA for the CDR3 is TGTGCCAGCAGCCCACTAGTACAACAAGAGACCCAGTACTTC.